This is a list of T cell receptor beta chains from one sample in a study of beta chain features in type 1 diabetes. Produced via immunoSEQ multiplex PCR; TCRdb's table is partial and in-frame only. The table has hundreds of thousands of clones, over 9.5% seen once. The sequenced sample was naive CD4+ T cells from blood. Receptors originate from a woman aged 18 to 35 in good health. Both conserved end residues are part of each CDR3. D genes are given only for firm matches. Part of the rows lack a size; the others show once, few, many or a class for expanded clones.

v_gene	d_gene	abundance	j_gene	CDR3aa	CDR3nt
TRBV7-9	NA	NA	TRBJ1-1	CASSLKAGEAFF	TGTGCCAGCAGCTTAAAGGCAGGCGAAGCTTTCTTT
TRBV10-3	TRBD1	NA	TRBJ2-7	CAIREGPTGHEQYF	TGTGCCATCAGAGAGGGACCGACAGGGCACGAGCAGTACTTC
TRBV7-9	NA	few	TRBJ1-3	CASSLVLSDRSAGNTIYF	TGTGCCAGCAGCTTAGTCCTTTCCGACAGGAGCGCTGGAAACACCATATATTTT
TRBV7-9	TRBD2	NA	TRBJ2-2	CASSPPGAGGTGELFF	TGTGCCAGCAGCCCGCCAGGCGCGGGGGGCACCGGGGAGCTGTTTTTT
TRBV27	NA	NA	TRBJ1-2	CASSLSPGILYGYTF	TGTGCCAGCAGTTTATCCCCGGGAATCCTCTATGGCTACACCTTC
TRBV2	NA	NA	TRBJ2-2	CASSGKGSNTGELFF	TGTGCCAGCAGTGGTAAGGGGTCAAACACCGGGGAGCTGTTTTTT
TRBV29-1	TRBD2	NA	TRBJ2-1	CSVDTGLAGYNEQFF	TGCAGCGTTGATACGGGACTAGCGGGGTACAATGAGCAGTTCTTC
TRBV28	TRBD2	few	TRBJ2-1	CASIEGGLAGFEQFF	TGTGCCAGCATTGAAGGAGGACTAGCGGGATTTGAGCAGTTCTTC
TRBV30	TRBD2	few	TRBJ2-2	CAWSGTSGSSNTGELFF	TGTGCCTGGAGTGGTACTAGCGGGAGCTCCAACACCGGGGAGCTGTTTTTT
TRBV11-2	NA	NA	TRBJ2-7	CASSLGVKTGGQYF	TGTGCCAGCAGCTTAGGGGTTAAGACTGGCGGGCAGTACTTC
TRBV7-9	TRBD1	NA	TRBJ1-3	CASSGDSPIRNTIYF	TGTGCCAGCAGCGGGGACAGCCCGATTAGGAACACCATATATTTT
TRBV9	NA	few	TRBJ1-6	CASSVGTPVDSPLHF	TGTGCCAGCAGCGTAGGGACTCCAGTCGATTCACCCCTCCACTTT
TRBV7-2	TRBD2	few	TRBJ2-7	CASSLGATSGVVYEQYF	TGTGCCAGCAGCTTAGGGGCCACTAGCGGGGTTGTGTACGAGCAGTACTTC
TRBV2	NA	NA	TRBJ1-1	CASRTPGKRNTEAFF	TGTGCCAGCAGGACCCCAGGGAAGAGGAACACTGAAGCTTTCTTT
TRBV6-1	TRBD2	NA	TRBJ2-3	CASKRGHLFTDTQYF	TGTGCCAGCAAGCGGGGGCACCTATTCACAGATACGCAGTATTTT
TRBV9	TRBD2	few	TRBJ2-4	CASSVGLVPHIQYF	TGTGCCAGCAGCGTCGGACTAGTCCCCCACATTCAGTACTTC
TRBV2	NA	NA	TRBJ2-1	CASSELARTYNEQFF	TGTGCCAGCAGTGAGCTAGCGCGCACCTACAATGAGCAGTTCTTC
TRBV5-6	NA	NA	TRBJ2-6	CASSIPRAPGANVLTF	TGTGCCAGCAGCATACCGAGGGCCCCTGGGGCCAACGTCCTGACTTTC
TRBV7-9	TRBD1	NA	TRBJ2-7	CASSFGTGSEQYF	TGTGCCAGCAGCTTTGGGACAGGGAGCGAGCAGTACTTC
TRBV10-3	TRBD1	NA	TRBJ1-1	CAISDPGQGAQNTEAFF	TGTGCCATCAGTGACCCGGGACAGGGGGCGCAGAACACTGAAGCTTTCTTT
TRBV5-1	NA	NA	TRBJ1-3	CASSPDRASGNTIYF	TGCGCCAGCAGCCCCGACAGAGCCTCTGGAAACACCATATATTTT
TRBV25-1	NA	NA	TRBJ2-5	CASSESGEETQYF	TGTGCCAGCAGTGAATCCGGAGAAGAGACCCAGTACTTC
TRBV5-1	TRBD2	few	TRBJ2-1	CASARLAGGSSYNEQFF	TGCGCCAGCGCCCGACTAGCGGGGGGGAGCTCCTACAATGAGCAGTTCTTC
TRBV29-1	TRBD2	many	TRBJ2-1	CSVVLVGLAGAQFF	TGCAGCGTGGTCCTTGTGGGACTAGCGGGGGCCCAGTTCTTC